This TCR beta chain was recovered during a study of control samples from healthy donors and cancer patients. Germline loops: CDR1 MGHRA, CDR2 YSYEKL. V trimming: 2 bases; J trimming: 2 bases; junction bases outside the gene matches: 4. The CDR3 runs to 16 residues. Some clones are missing from TCRdb's copy, which holds only in-frame ones; the method was immunoSEQ multiplex PCR. This table holds about 120,000 clones, over 75% found once. Sequenced material: PBMCs. This rearrangement joins TRBV4-1 to TRBJ2-5, with 11 bases matching TRBD2. This sequence was found in a woman aged 45-60 years with colorectal cancer. CDR3 amino acids: CASSQLAGGRQETQYF. The CDR3 DNA follows: TGCGCCAGCAGCCAATTAGCGGGAGGGCGACAAGAGACCCAGTACTTC.